A single sample is the source of the 5 T cell receptor beta chains below, sequenced in a study of OX40 agonist ivuxolimab in advanced cancers. Data came from immunoSEQ multiplex PCR; TCRdb stores just in-frame clones and leaves some out. The sample has 100,000 to 150,000 clones; 90% are singletons. Source: CD4+ or CD8+ T cells sorted from blood, taken in a trial of the OX40 agonist ivuxolimab. The receptors stem from an adult with an advanced solid tumor such as melanoma, head and neck, liver or kidney cancer.

This chain connects TRBV6-5 to TRBJ1-1, with 10 bases matching TRBD1. CDR1 and CDR2 from the germline V gene are MNHEY and SVGAGI. This CDR3 spans 16 amino acids. The junction had 9 bases not matched to a gene; V was cut back by 2 bases and J by 6 bases. CDR3 in DNA: TGTGCCAGCAGTTACCTGGACAGGGGGGTTTTTTCTGAAGCTTTCTTT. The encoded protein is CASSYLDRGVFSEAFF.

The genes are TRBV23-1 and TRBJ2-4, with a tentative D call TRBD1 (6 bases). TRBV23-1 is treated as an ORF (open reading frame) with a function not yet certain. Trimming removed 4 bases at V and 0 bases at J, with 16 bases between. This CDR3 is 17 amino acids long. As DNA, the CDR3 is TGCGCCAGCAGTCTTAAGGACAGAAACCTAGCCAAAAACATTCAGTACTTC. This translates into CASSLKDRNLAKNIQYF.

The rearrangement joins TRBV10-3 to TRBJ2-4, with 7 nucleotides matching TRBD1. This CDR3 is 15 amino acids long. The germline V gene has CDR1 ENHRY and CDR2 SYGVKD. With 3 bases clipped from V and 0 bases from J, the junction kept 2 bases outside the gene matches. The CDR3 DNA follows: TGTGCCATCAGTGAACAGGGGTCAGCCAAAAACATTCAGTACTTC. This codes for CAISEQGSAKNIQYF.

The chain carries TRBV5-1 and TRBJ2-1; TRBD2 matches at 10 bases. This CDR3 contains 16 residues. V shed 4 bases, J shed 8 bases, and the junction held 12 bases outside the gene matches. The germline gives CDR1 SGHRS, CDR2 YFSETQ. Written as DNA, the CDR3 is TGCGCCAGCAGCGCCCCGGGACTAGCGACCTCTTATGAGCAGTTCTTC. Translating it yields CASSAPGLATSYEQFF.

Only one count was recorded for this clone. Here the CDR3 reads CAWSVLQGETQYF. DNA of the CDR3: TGTGCCTGGAGTGTACTTCAGGGGGAGACCCAGTACTTC. This sequence joins TRBV30 and TRBJ2-5, with D possibly matching TRBD1 (6 bases). Trimming took off 0 bases at V and 5 bases at J, with 10 bases between the two ends. CDR3 size: 13 residues. The V gene's germline CDR1 is GTSNPN and CDR2 SVGIG (reference sequence).